This T cell receptor beta chain derives from a study of identical twins. Study conclusions and caveats: A lower insertion count was a feature of abundant cord blood beta clonotypes, with no such feature in memory repertoires. Cross-sectional statistical analysis, not tracking of the same donors, underpinned the conclusions. Out-of-frame alpha sequences that twins shared showed excess low generation probability.

Healthy Caucasians were all of the donors. V was cut by 1 base and J by 1 base, with 10 bases left in between. Germline assignment: CDR1 LGHNA and CDR2 YSLEER. The CDR3 extends over 15 amino acids. In TCRdb, the 5' RACE reads were re-called with MiXCR into one record per CDR3 protein. This table holds some 270,000 distinct CDR3 sequences, about 8% found once. A note on this clonotype: Its specificity is unknown.

The same sample was also studied in work on yellow fever vaccine responses in identical twins.

J is TRBJ1-1 and V is TRBV4-3; D is uncertain. The sequenced sample consisted of CD8+ T cells sorted from blood. The clonotype originates from a woman aged 18-29 years in good health. The CDR3 DNA is TGCGCCAGCAGCCAAGGGCATCCGGCGAACACTGAAGCTTTCTTT. It translates to CASSQGHPANTEAFF.